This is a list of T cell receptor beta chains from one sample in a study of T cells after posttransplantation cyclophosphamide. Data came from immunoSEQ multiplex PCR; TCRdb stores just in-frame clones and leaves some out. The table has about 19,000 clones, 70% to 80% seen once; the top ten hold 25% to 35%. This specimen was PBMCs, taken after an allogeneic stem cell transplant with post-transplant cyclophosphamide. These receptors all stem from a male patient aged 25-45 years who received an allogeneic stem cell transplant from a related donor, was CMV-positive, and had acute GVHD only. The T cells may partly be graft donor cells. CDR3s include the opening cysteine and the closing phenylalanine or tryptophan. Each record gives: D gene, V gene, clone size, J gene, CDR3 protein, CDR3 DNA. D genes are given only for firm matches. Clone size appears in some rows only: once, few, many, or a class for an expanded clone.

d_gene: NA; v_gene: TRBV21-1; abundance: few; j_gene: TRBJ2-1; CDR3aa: CASSKATSGGDEQFF; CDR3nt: TGTGCCAGCAGCAAAGCTACTAGCGGGGGTGATGAGCAGTTCTTC
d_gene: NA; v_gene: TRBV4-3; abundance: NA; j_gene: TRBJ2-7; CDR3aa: CASSQVTGTPYEQYF; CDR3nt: TGCGCCAGCAGCCAAGTTACCGGGACTCCCTACGAGCAGTACTTC
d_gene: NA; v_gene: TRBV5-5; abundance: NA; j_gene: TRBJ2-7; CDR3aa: CASSLGGGMEQYF; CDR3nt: TGTGCCAGCAGCTTGGGAGGGGGAATGGAGCAGTACTTC
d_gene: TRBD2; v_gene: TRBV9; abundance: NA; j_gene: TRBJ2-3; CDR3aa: CASSPLAQRGSTDTQYF; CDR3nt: TGTGCCAGCAGCCCCCTTGCCCAGCGGGGGAGCACAGATACGCAGTATTTT
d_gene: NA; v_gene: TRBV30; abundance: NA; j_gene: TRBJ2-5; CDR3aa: CAWSVNRARTQYF; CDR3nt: TGTGCCTGGAGTGTAAACAGGGCAAGGACCCAGTACTTC
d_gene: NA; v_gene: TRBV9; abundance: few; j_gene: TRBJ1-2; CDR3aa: CASSMGTWEGYTF; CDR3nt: TGTGCCAGCAGCATGGGCACATGGGAGGGCTACACCTTC
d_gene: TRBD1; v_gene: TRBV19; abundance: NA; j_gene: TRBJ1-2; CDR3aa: CASRETGYGYTF; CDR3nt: TGTGCCAGTAGGGAGACAGGGTACGGCTACACCTTC
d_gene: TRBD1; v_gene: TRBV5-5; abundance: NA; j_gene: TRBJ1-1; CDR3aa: CASSWRQGFTEAFF; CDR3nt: TGTGCCAGCAGCTGGAGACAGGGATTTACTGAAGCTTTCTTT
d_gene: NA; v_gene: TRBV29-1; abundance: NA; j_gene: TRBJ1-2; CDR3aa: CSVEDPGRDYGYTF; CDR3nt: TGCAGCGTTGAAGATCCTGGCAGGGACTATGGCTACACCTTC
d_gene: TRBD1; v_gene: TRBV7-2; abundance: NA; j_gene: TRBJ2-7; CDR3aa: CASSLMGQGVHLGYEQYF; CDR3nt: TGTGCCAGCAGCTTAATGGGACAGGGTGTCCACCTGGGCTACGAGCAGTACTTC
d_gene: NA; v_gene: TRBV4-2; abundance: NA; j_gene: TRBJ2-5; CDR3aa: CASSQEGTQQETQYF; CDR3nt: TGTGCCAGCAGCCAAGAAGGGACACAACAAGAGACCCAGTACTTC
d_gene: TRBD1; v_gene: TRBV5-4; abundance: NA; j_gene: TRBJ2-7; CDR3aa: CASSRDSYEQYF; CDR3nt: TGTGCCAGCAGCCGGGACAGCTACGAGCAGTACTTC
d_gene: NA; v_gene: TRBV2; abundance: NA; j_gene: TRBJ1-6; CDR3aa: CASSEWGAIENSPLHF; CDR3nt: TGTGCCAGCAGTGAATGGGGCGCGATCGAAAATTCACCCCTCCACTTT
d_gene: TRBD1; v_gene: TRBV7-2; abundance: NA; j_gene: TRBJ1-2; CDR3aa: CASSLTGTNYGYTF; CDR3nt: TGTGCCAGCAGCTTGACAGGGACGAACTATGGCTACACCTTC
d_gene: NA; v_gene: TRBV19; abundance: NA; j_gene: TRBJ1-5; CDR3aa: CASSYDRINQPQHF; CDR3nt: TGTGCCAGTAGCTATGACAGGATCAATCAGCCCCAGCATTTT
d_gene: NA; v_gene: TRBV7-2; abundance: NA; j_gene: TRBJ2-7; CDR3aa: CASSLIARNPIRTNF; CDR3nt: TGTGCCAGCAGCTTAATAGCGCGGAACCCGATTCGGACGAACTTC
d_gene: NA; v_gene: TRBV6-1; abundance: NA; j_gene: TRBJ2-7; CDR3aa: CASSESAGSVYEQYF; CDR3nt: TGTGCCAGCAGTGAAAGTGCAGGGTCGGTCTACGAGCAGTACTTC
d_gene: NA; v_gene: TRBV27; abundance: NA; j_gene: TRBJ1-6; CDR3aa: CASSFQYNSPLHF; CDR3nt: TGTGCCAGCAGTTTTCAGTATAATTCACCCCTCCACTTT
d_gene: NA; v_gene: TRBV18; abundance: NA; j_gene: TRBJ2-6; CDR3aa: CASSPQGGANVLTF; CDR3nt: TGTGCCAGCTCACCCCAGGGCGGGGCCAACGTCCTGACTTTC
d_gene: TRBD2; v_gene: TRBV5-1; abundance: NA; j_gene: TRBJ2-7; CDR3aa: CASSRGTSGVMSSYEQYF; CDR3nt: TGCGCCAGCAGCCGCGGGACTAGCGGGGTGATGTCCTCCTACGAGCAGTACTTC
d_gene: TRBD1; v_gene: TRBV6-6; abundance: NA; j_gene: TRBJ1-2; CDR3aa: CASSPTGGAYGYTF; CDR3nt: TGTGCCAGCAGTCCTACAGGGGGCGCCTATGGCTACACCTTC
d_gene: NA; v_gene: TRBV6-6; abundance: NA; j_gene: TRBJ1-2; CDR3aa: CASSYGQGHGYTF; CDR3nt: TGTGCCAGCAGTTACGGGCAGGGGCATGGCTACACCTTC
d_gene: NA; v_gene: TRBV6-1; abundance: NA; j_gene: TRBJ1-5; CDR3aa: CASSTQTGSQPQHF; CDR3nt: TGTGCCAGCAGTACACAGACAGGTAGCCAGCCCCAGCATTTT
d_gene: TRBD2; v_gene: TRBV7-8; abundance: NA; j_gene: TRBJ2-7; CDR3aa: CASSPGTTIKTYEQYF; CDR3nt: TGTGCCAGCAGCCCCGGGACTACCATAAAAACCTACGAGCAGTACTTC
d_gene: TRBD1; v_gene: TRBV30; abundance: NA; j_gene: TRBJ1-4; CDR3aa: CALQGAVFEKLFF; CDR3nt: TGTGCCCTCCAGGGGGCTGTGTTCGAAAAACTGTTTTTT
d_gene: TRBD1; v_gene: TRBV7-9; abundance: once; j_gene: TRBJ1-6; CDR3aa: CASSPGQGYSPLHF; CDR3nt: TGTGCCAGCAGCCCGGGACAGGGGTACTCACCCCTCCACTTT
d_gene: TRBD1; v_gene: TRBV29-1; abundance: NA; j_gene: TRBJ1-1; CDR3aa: CSVDDRVGTEAFF; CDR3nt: TGCAGCGTGGATGACAGGGTGGGCACTGAAGCTTTCTTT
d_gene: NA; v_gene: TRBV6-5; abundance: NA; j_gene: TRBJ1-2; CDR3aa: CASSRGRDYGYTF; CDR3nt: TGTGCCAGCAGCAGGGGCCGGGACTATGGCTACACCTTC
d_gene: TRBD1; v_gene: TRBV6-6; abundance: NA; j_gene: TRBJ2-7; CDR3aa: CASSYSNVGTAQYF; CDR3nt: TGTGCCAGCAGTTACTCGAATGTAGGGACAGCGCAGTACTTC
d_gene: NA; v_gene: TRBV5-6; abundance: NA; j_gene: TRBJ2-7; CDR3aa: CASSLGRSYEQYF; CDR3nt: TGTGCCAGCAGCTTGGGGAGATCCTACGAGCAGTACTTC
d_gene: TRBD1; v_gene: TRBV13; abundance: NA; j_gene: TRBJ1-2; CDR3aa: CASSLGQGRPPDYGYTF; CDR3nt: TGTGCCAGCAGTTTAGGACAGGGACGTCCCCCCGACTATGGCTACACCTTC
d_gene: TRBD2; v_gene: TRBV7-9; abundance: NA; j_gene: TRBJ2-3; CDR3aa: CASSAAAGGLSDTQYF; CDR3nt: TGTGCCAGCAGCGCAGCAGCGGGGGGGCTATCAGATACGCAGTATTTT
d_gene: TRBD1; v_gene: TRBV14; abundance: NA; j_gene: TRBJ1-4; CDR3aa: CASSRWTGPSAGTNEKLFF; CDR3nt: TGTGCCAGCAGCCGTTGGACAGGTCCCTCCGCGGGGACTAATGAAAAACTGTTTTTT
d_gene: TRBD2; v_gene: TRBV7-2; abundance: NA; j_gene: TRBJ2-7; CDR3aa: CASSLDGLASGYEQYF; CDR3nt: TGTGCCAGCAGCTTAGATGGATTGGCTAGCGGCTACGAGCAGTACTTC
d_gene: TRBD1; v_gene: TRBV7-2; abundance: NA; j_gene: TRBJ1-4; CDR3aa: CASSRAGTGLEKLFF; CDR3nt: TGTGCCAGCAGCCGGGCCGGGACAGGGCTTGAAAAACTGTTTTTT
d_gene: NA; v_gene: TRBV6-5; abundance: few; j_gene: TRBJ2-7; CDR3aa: CASSRGYEQYF; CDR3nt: TGTGCCAGCAGCAGGGGCTACGAGCAGTACTTC
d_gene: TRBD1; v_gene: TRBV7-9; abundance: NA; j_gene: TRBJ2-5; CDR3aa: CASTPLVGQGKETQYF; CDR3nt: TGTGCCAGCACCCCCCTCGTGGGACAGGGGAAGGAGACCCAGTACTTC
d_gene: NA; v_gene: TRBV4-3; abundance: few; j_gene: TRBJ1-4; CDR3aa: CASSQDGVRQNKLFF; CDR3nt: TGCGCCAGCAGCCAAGATGGAGTCCGTCAGAACAAACTGTTTTTT
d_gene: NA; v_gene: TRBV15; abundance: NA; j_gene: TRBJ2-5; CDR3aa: CATGAARVGQETQYF; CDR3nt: TGTGCCACCGGCGCAGCGCGTGTGGGTCAAGAGACCCAGTACTTC
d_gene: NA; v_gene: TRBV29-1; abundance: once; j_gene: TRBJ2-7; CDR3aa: CSVAGSPYEQYF; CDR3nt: TGCAGCGTTGCCGGGTCCCCCTACGAGCAGTACTTC
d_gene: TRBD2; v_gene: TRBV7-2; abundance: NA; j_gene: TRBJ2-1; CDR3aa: CASSLISGDYYNEQFF; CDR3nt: TGTGCCAGCAGCCTTATTAGCGGGGATTACTACAATGAGCAGTTCTTC